Below, 28 T cell receptor beta chains from the same sample are listed, as sequenced in a study of blood T cells in healthy people across ages. Primers used in a second PCR of roughly 7 to 12 cycles were a sample-barcoded 5' primer and a J-beta primer mix. MiXCR, run by TCRdb on the 5' RACE reads, gives a single entry per CDR3 protein. Counted here are 1.5 million to 2 million distinct CDR3 sequences, roughly 27% occurring once; the ten biggest clones make up 7.7%. Source material: blood. The receptors were gathered from a woman aged 25 to 45 in good health.

There are a few counts of this clonotype. The gene calls are TRBV7-2 and TRBJ2-3; D is undetermined. CDR1 and CDR2 (germline): SGHTA, FQGNSA. V lost 2 bases to trimming and J lost 4 bases, with 13 bases between them. CDR3 size: 15 residues. Here the CDR3 reads CASSLQELPSDTQYF. CDR3 bases: TGTGCCAGCAGCTTACAGGAACTCCCATCAGATACGCAGTATTTT.

The chain combines TRBV7-2 with TRBJ2-7, with D possibly TRBD2 on 6 matching bases. The CDR3 has 15 amino acids. Per germline, CDR1 SGHTA and CDR2 FQGNSA. V gave up 5 bases and J gave up 3 bases, with 17 bases separating them. CDR3 in amino acids: CASSPDLLADYEQYF. For the CDR3, the DNA is TGTGCCAGCAGCCCCGATCTATTAGCGGACTACGAGCAGTACTTC.

J is TRBJ1-2 and V is TRBV10-3, with D uncertain. The V end lost 2 bases, the J end lost 5 bases, and 12 bases lay between the germline ends. The CDR3 is made up of 14 amino acids. CDR1 and CDR2 from the germline V gene are ENHRY and SYGVKD. CDR3 amino acids: CAISERESSYGYTF. The CDR3 region has the DNA TGTGCCATCAGTGAGCGGGAGAGCTCTTATGGCTACACCTTC.

This sequence joins TRBV20-1 and TRBJ2-5; 10 nucleotides align to TRBD2. The CDR3 spans 15 residues. From germline, CDR1 is DFQATT and CDR2 SNEGSKA (reference sequence). The trim removed 2 bases at V and 1 base at J, leaving 4 bases unmatched. The CDR3 spells CSARPWTSGQETQYF. The CDR3 DNA reads as TGCAGTGCTAGACCTTGGACTAGCGGCCAAGAGACCCAGTACTTC.

Only a few counts were recorded for this clonotype. V is TRBV7-2 and J is TRBJ2-1, with TRBD2 matching 8 bases. This CDR3 region has 13 residues. The germline CDR1 and CDR2 sequences are SGHTA and FQGNSA. J gave up 9 bases and V 4 bases, and 5 bases lay outside the gene matches. The DNA of the CDR3 is TGTGCCAGCAGCTGGGGTAGCGGGGTTGAGCAGTTCTTC. Protein product: CASSWGSGVEQFF.

This clonotype came up a few times. The J gene is TRBJ2-7, the V gene TRBV7-2; perhaps TRBD2 as D (5 bases). V shed 7 bases and J shed 7 bases, with 23 bases lying between them. The CDR3 contains 15 residues. Germline CDR1 and CDR2: SGHTA and FQGNSA. The CDR3 loop is CASTQLGGLPGEQYF. The DNA of the CDR3 is TGTGCCAGCACCCAACTAGGAGGCCTCCCGGGGGAGCAGTACTTC.

In its sample, this clonotype was seen a few times. The chain couples TRBV14 to TRBJ2-7; 7 bases are a match to TRBD1. Germline V gene lookup returns CDR1 SGHDN and CDR2 FVKESK. The ends lost 4 bases at V and 3 bases at J; junction bases unmatched: 9. This CDR3 spans 15 amino acids. The chain's CDR3 is CASSLIGTALYEQYF. The CDR3 nucleotides read TGTGCCAGCAGCCTAATTGGGACAGCCCTCTACGAGCAGTACTTC. Together with reference TRBV14 and TRBJ2-7, the CDR3 gives the full variable domain: EAGVTQFPSHSVIEKGQTVTLRCDPISGHDNLYWYRRVMGKEIKFLLHFVKESKQDESGMPNNRFLAERTGGTYSTLKVQPAELEDSGVYFCASSLIGTALYEQYFGPGTRLTVT.

On this clonotype itself: At one boundary the junction diverges from the germline segment, which might be a read error. V and J are TRBV5-1 and TRBJ2-5, with 13 bases aligning to TRBD2. Germline assignment: CDR1 SGHRS and CDR2 YFSETQ. The CDR3 extends over 16 amino acids. The CDR3 loop is CAGSKGLAGQQETQYF. CDR3 DNA sequence: TGCGCCGGCAGCAAGGGACTAGCGGGACAACAAGAGACCCAGTACTTC.

About this clonotype itself: Germline is not matched at one junction end, which may reflect a read error. The chain employs TRBV28 and TRBJ1-1; 7 nucleotides agree with TRBD1. The germline V gene has CDR1 MDHEN and CDR2 SYDVKM. This CDR3 has 14 residues. The CDR3 sequence: CASSSPGQRTEDFF. The CDR3 DNA reads TGTGCCAGCAGTTCACCGGGACAGAGGACTGAAGATTTCTTT.

The CDR3, as DNA: TGTGCCAGCAGTGCGTCGCCCGGGGATTCACCCCTCCACTTT. This gives the protein CASSASPGDSPLHF. This chain uses TRBV6-4 with TRBJ1-6; D gene unclear. The CDR3 has 14 amino acids. V was pared by 4 bases and J by 8 bases, with 12 bases between. Germline V gives CDR1 MRHNA, CDR2 SNTAGT.

The V gene is TRBV25-1, the J gene TRBJ2-7; 9 bases align to TRBD2. This CDR3 contains 15 residues. Per germline, CDR1 MGHDK and CDR2 SYGVNS. J was trimmed by 0 bases and V by 4 bases; bases with no gene match: 4. This CDR3 reads CASSGTSASSYEQYF. The CDR3 DNA reads as TGTGCCAGCAGTGGGACTAGCGCGAGCTCCTACGAGCAGTACTTC.

This clonotype has only a few counts. This sequence joins TRBV20-1 and TRBJ1-1; 8 bases line up with TRBD1. The junction had 6 bases not matched to a gene; V was cut back by 1 base and J by 5 bases. The CDR3 consists of 14 residues. The germline gives CDR1 DFQATT, CDR2 SNEGSKA (reference sequence). CDR3 sequence reads: CSARVDRVGTEAFF. The CDR3 DNA reads TGCAGTGCTAGAGTGGACAGGGTGGGGACTGAAGCTTTCTTT.

This clonotype was seen many times. This chain links TRBV7-2 with TRBJ2-7; 11 bases match TRBD2. This CDR3 region has 15 residues. Trimming took 5 bases from V and 2 from J; bases not matched to a gene: 5. Germline lookup yields CDR1 SGHTA and CDR2 FQGNSA. The CDR3 sequence is CASSQGLAVTYEQYF. In nucleotides, the CDR3 is TGTGCCAGCAGCCAGGGACTAGCGGTTACCTACGAGCAGTACTTC.

This clonotype showed up many times. The V gene is TRBV29-1, the J gene TRBJ1-6; weak D call: TRBD1 (5 bases). CDR3 length: 14 residues. Germline lookup yields CDR1 SQVTM and CDR2 ANQGSEA. V lost 5 bases and J lost 5, with 13 bases in between. CDR3 residues: CSVTTGTNNSPLHF. The CDR3 bases are TGCAGCGTTACTACGGGGACTAATAATTCACCCCTCCACTTT.

V and J are TRBV20-1 and TRBJ1-5, with a tentative D call TRBD1 (5 bases). This CDR3 is built from 13 residues. Trimming stripped 5 bases from V and 6 bases from J, with 14 bases between. Germline CDR1 and CDR2: DFQATT and SNEGSKA (reference sequence). CDR3: CSAGGEGGQPQHF. DNA of the CDR3: TGCAGTGCTGGAGGGGAGGGTGGTCAGCCCCAGCATTTT.

This clonotype was seen many times. An end of the junction differs from the germline gene, which may be a read error. The chain couples TRBV20-1 to TRBJ2-3; D remains ambiguous. Germline V CDR1 and CDR2: DFQATT, SNEGSKA (reference sequence). This CDR3 is 13 amino acids long. The CDR3 region is CSARARYTDTQYF. As DNA, the CDR3 is TGCAGTGCGAGAGCCAGGTACACAGATACGCAGTATTTT.

Only one count was recorded for this clonotype. Given a much more abundant clone one base away, this may be a read error. The chain has TRBV28 and TRBJ2-5; D may be TRBD1 (6 bases). The CDR3 length is 14 residues. Germline V lookup: CDR1 MDHEN, CDR2 SYDVKM. In DNA, the CDR3 is TGTGCCAGCAAAAACCCAGGGGAAGTAGAGGCCCAGTACTTC. The encoded protein is CASKNPGEVEAQYF.

The V and J genes are TRBV7-9 and TRBJ2-3, with no clear D. V lost 11 bases and J 7 bases, leaving 25 bases between the germline ends. The CDR3 is 15 residues long. Germline V lookup: CDR1 SEHNR, CDR2 FQNEAQ (reference sequence). In DNA, the CDR3 is TGTGCCGTCGGCCCCGGAAGTGGACCAACGAATACGCAGTATTTT. Amino acids: CAVGPGSGPTNTQYF. Using reference TRBV7-9 and TRBJ2-3 for the parts outside the CDR3, the full variable domain is DTGVSQNPRHKITKRGQNVTFRCDPISEHNRLYWYRQTLGQGPEFLTYFQNEAQLEKSRLLSDRFSAERPKGSFSTLEIQRTEQGDSAMYLCAVGPGSGPTNTQYFGPGTRLTVL.

Regarding this clonotype: A much more abundant neighbour one base away suggests this may be a read error. The J gene is TRBJ2-1, the V gene TRBV12-3 or TRBV12-4; D call uncertain. The CDR3 totals 13 residues. The chain's CDR3 is CTSRPDSYNEQFF. The CDR3 nucleotides are TGTACCAGCAGACCAGACTCCTACAATGAGCAGTTCTTC.

This sequence joins TRBV5-4 and TRBJ2-3, with D unresolved. The V gene lost 2 bases and the J gene lost 5 bases, with 9 bases spanning the gap. This CDR3 comprises 13 residues. CDR1 and CDR2 (germline): SGHNT, YYREEE (reference sequence). The CDR3 is CASSFDRRDTQYF. CDR3 DNA sequence: TGTGCCAGCAGCTTCGACCGAAGAGATACGCAGTATTTT.

This clonotype was found many times. This chain connects TRBV3-1 to TRBJ2-1; D could derive from TRBD1 or TRBD2 (5 bases each). This CDR3 contains 16 residues. The V gene's germline CDR1 is LGHDT and CDR2 YNNKEL (reference sequence). Deletions cut 4 bases from V and 4 bases from J, with 17 bases between. The CDR3 protein is CASSLGSPGAYNEQFF. CDR3 nucleotides: TGTGCCAGCAGCCTAGGGAGCCCTGGGGCTTACAATGAGCAGTTCTTC.

J is TRBJ2-7 and V is TRBV10-1, with D perhaps assigned TRBD1 or TRBD2 (6 bases each). The CDR3 is made up of 15 amino acids. V lost 4 bases to trimming and J lost 5 bases, with 18 bases between them. Germline V gene data show CDR1 as WNHNN and CDR2 as SYGVQD (reference sequence). The CDR3 here is CASSGSGTGAHEQYF. The CDR3 nucleotides are TGCGCCAGCAGTGGGTCGGGTACGGGGGCCCACGAGCAGTACTTC.

This clonotype was observed a handful of times. The chain recombines TRBV27 with TRBJ1-2; 8 bases match TRBD1. There are 15 residues in the CDR3. The trim removed 6 bases at V and 8 bases at J, leaving 14 bases unmatched. Looked up from germline, CDR1 is MNHEY and CDR2 is SMNVEV (reference sequence). CDR3 in amino acids: CASSPPGQGRSGYTF. The CDR3 nucleotides read TGTGCCAGCAGCCCCCCCGGACAGGGAAGATCAGGCTACACCTTC.

The chain joins TRBV25-1 to TRBJ2-3; D ambiguous. V lost 1 base and J 7 bases, leaving 9 bases between the germline ends. The CDR3 consists of 13 residues. CDR1 and CDR2 from the germline V gene are MGHDK and SYGVNS. The DNA of the CDR3 is TGTGCCAGCAGTGAATGGTCACTACATACGCAGTATTTT. Residues: CASSEWSLHTQYF.

The chain combines TRBV20-1 with TRBJ2-1; maybe TRBD2 (5 bases). Germline V gene data show CDR1 as DFQATT and CDR2 as SNEGSKA (reference sequence). Trimming removed 7 bases at V and 5 bases at J, with 15 bases between. The CDR3 has 13 amino acids. CDR3 sequence reads: CSGSGSTDNEQFF. CDR3 DNA: TGCAGTGGATCGGGGAGTACGGACAATGAGCAGTTCTTC.

The table lists this clonotype with a few counts. The chain carries TRBV12-3 or TRBV12-4 and TRBJ1-2, with D possibly TRBD1 on 5 matching bases. V was clipped by 7 bases and J by 4 bases, with 13 bases between them. The CDR3 length is 13 residues. The CDR3 DNA reads TGTGCCAGCACCCCGAGGGGTGGCTATGGCTACACCTTC. Amino acids: CASTPRGGYGYTF.

This clonotype was seen a handful of times. The rearrangement joins TRBV7-2 to TRBJ2-3, with 8 bases aligning to TRBD2. CDR3 length equals 16 residues. V dropped 5 bases and J dropped 2; count of bases not matched to a gene: 9. Germline CDR1 is SGHTA and CDR2 is FQGNSA. CDR3 nucleotide sequence: TGTGCCAGCAGCCCACTAGGCGGGGGGCCCACAGATACGCAGTATTTT. Translating gives CASSPLGGGPTDTQYF.

J is TRBJ2-1 and V is TRBV9, with 9 bases fitting TRBD2. V lost 0 bases and J lost 5; bases outside the gene matches: 12. CDR1 and CDR2 (germline): SGDLS, YYNGEE. This CDR3 has 18 amino acids. CDR3: CASSVEVGWGGRDNEQFF. The DNA of the CDR3 is TGTGCCAGCAGCGTAGAAGTGGGTTGGGGCGGGAGGGACAATGAGCAGTTCTTC.